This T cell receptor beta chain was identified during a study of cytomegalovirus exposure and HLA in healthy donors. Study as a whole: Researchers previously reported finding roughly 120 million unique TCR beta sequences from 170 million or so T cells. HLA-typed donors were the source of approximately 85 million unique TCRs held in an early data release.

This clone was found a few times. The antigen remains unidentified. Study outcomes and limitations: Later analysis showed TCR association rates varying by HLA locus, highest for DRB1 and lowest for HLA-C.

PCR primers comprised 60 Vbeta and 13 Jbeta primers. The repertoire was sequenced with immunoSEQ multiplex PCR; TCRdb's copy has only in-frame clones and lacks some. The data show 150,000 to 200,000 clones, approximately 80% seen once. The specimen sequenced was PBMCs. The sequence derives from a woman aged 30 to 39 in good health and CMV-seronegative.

CDR3 amino acids: CASTLGGNTEAFF. CDR3 DNA sequence: TGTGCCAGTACTCTGGGGGGGAACACTGAAGCTTTCTTT. The chain is built from TRBV5-5 and TRBJ1-1, with D possibly TRBD1 on 5 matching bases. Trimming left V 8 bases short and J 1 base short, with 12 bases between. The CDR3 extends over 13 amino acids. CDR1 and CDR2 (germline): SGHKS, YYEKEE (reference sequence).